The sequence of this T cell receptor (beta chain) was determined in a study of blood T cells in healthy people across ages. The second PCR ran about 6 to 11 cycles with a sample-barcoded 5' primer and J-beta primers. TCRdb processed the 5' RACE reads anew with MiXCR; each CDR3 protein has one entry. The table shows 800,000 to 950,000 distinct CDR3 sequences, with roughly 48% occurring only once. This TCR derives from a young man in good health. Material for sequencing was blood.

The CDR3 DNA reads as TGCAGTGCTAAGAGTAGTAGGGGATACAATGAGCAGTTCTTC. Its translation: CSAKSSRGYNEQFF. The chain couples TRBV20-1 to TRBJ2-1; perhaps TRBD1 as D (5 bases). In germline, CDR1 is DFQATT, CDR2 SNEGSKA (reference sequence). There are 14 residues in the CDR3. Deletions cut 4 bases from V and 4 bases from J, with 14 bases between.